A single sample is the source of the 31 T cell receptor beta chains below, sequenced in a study of T cells in Graves' hyperthyroidism and ophthalmopathy. Amplified TCR beta CDR3 regions derived from RNA transcripts. When the TCR CDR3 underwent first-round RT-PCR, the HTBI primer set was used. TCRdb fed the multiplex PCR reads into MiXCR, producing one record per CDR3 protein. The sample includes 480,000 or so distinct CDR3 sequences, 46% of them seen just once. The sequencing sample was made of peripheral blood or thyroid tissue (not recorded which). The receptors were gathered from an adult woman with Graves' disease, either hyperthyroidism or ophthalmopathy (not recorded which).

A note on this clonotype: The junction departs from the called germline gene at one end, perhaps through a read error. V usage is TRBV10-3 and J usage is TRBJ2-5, with TRBD2 matching 8 bases. CDR3 length: 14 residues. Germline V gene sequence: CDR1 ENHRY, CDR2 SYGVKD. The CDR3 protein is CASSLKRERETQYF. CDR3 nucleotide sequence: TGTGCCAGCAGTTTAAAGCGGGAGAGGGAGACCCAGTACTTC.

For this clonotype: Compared with germline, one end of the junction differs, possibly owing to a read error. The V gene is TRBV7-2, the J gene TRBJ1-1, with D possibly TRBD1 on 6 matching bases. This CDR3 is built from 15 residues. The V gene's germline CDR1 is SGHTA and CDR2 FQGNSA. The CDR3 DNA reads TGTGCCAGCAGCTTAGATGGTACAAGGGGGACTGAAGCTTCCTTT. Its protein product is CASSLDGTRGTEASF.

This clonotype was recorded at least ten times. This rearrangement joins TRBV4-2 to TRBJ2-5; 7 nucleotides line up with TRBD2. The ends lost 1 base at V and 3 bases at J; junction bases unmatched: 5. The CDR3 extends over 15 amino acids. Germline V lookup: CDR1 LGHNA, CDR2 YNFKEQ. This CDR3 is CASSQVYSGEETQYF. CDR3 nucleotide sequence: TGTGCCAGCAGCCAAGTTTACAGCGGGGAAGAGACCCAGTACTTC.

V gene TRBV10-3 combines with J gene TRBJ1-2; D is ambiguous. From germline, CDR1 is ENHRY and CDR2 SYGVKD. The CDR3 has 14 amino acids. Trimming pared 10 bases from V and 3 bases from J, leaving 18 bases between. The DNA of the CDR3 is TGTGCCACCAGCTCACTCCCACTATACTATGGCTACACCTTC. Translated: CATSSLPLYYGYTF.

This clonotype was seen ten or more times. This sequence joins TRBV29-1 and TRBJ2-2, with D hard to call. Deletions cut 3 bases from V and 7 bases from J, with 15 bases between. The germline gives CDR1 SQVTM, CDR2 ANQGSEA. The CDR3 consists of 14 residues. CDR3: CSVELGRWGGELFF. The CDR3 nucleotides are TGCAGCGTTGAGTTAGGGCGATGGGGCGGGGAGCTGTTTTTT.

The table lists this clonotype with many counts. V is TRBV5-1 and J is TRBJ1-1; 7 nucleotides line up with TRBD1. The CDR3 loop spans 15 amino acids. Unmatched junction bases numbered 12, after V lost 4 bases and J lost 6 bases. Germline V lookup: CDR1 SGHRS, CDR2 YFSETQ. DNA of the CDR3: TGCGCCAGCAGCCCAAGCTATAAGGACAGGTCTGAAGCTTTCTTT. Translated: CASSPSYKDRSEAFF.

This clonotype was recorded only once. The chain recombines TRBV12-3 or TRBV12-4 with TRBJ1-2; D possibly corresponds to TRBD1 (6 bases). The V and J ends lost 3 bases and 6 bases respectively, with 11 bases between them. The CDR3 totals 13 residues. The CDR3 loop reads CASSFGRGNGYTF. The CDR3 coding sequence is TGTGCCAGCAGTTTTGGCAGGGGTAATGGCTACACCTTC.

This clonotype was found many times. The chain combines TRBV10-3 with TRBJ1-2, with D unresolved. This CDR3 has 15 amino acids. The germline CDR1 and CDR2 sequences are ENHRY and SYGVKD. V lost 6 bases and J 0 bases, leaving 14 bases between the germline ends. CDR3 sequence: CAISSGLIANYGYTF. The CDR3 DNA sequence: TGTGCCATCAGCTCGGGCCTCATAGCTAACTATGGCTACACCTTC.

This chain connects TRBV7-9 to TRBJ1-1, with D possibly being TRBD1 (5 bases). Germline V CDR1 and CDR2: SEHNR, FQNEAQ (reference sequence). This CDR3 contains 13 residues. Trimming stripped 11 bases from V and 4 bases from J, with 17 bases between. Written as DNA, the CDR3 is TGTGCCGGACTCCGGGGCGGCGGCACTGAAGCTTTCTTT. Translated: CAGLRGGGTEAFF.

The chain has TRBV7-3 and TRBJ1-2, with D unclear. Germline-derived CDR1 and CDR2 are SGHTA and FQGTGA. This CDR3 contains 15 residues. V shed 2 bases and J shed 6 bases, with 16 bases lying between them. The CDR3 loop is CASSLAAGGLDGYTF. DNA of the CDR3: TGTGCCAGCAGCTTAGCAGCGGGAGGTCTCGATGGCTACACCTTC.

This clonotype was observed many times. V gene TRBV19 combines with J gene TRBJ2-2, with a possible D match to TRBD1 (6 bases). Trimming stripped 5 bases from V and 4 bases from J, with 17 bases between. The CDR3 length is 16 residues. Germline CDR1 LNHDA, CDR2 SQIVND (reference sequence). CDR3 sequence reads: CASSATGYQGTGELFF. The CDR3 DNA reads TGTGCCAGTAGTGCCACAGGGTATCAGGGCACCGGGGAGCTGTTTTTT.

The gene calls are TRBV20-1 and TRBJ2-7; D may be TRBD1 or TRBD2 (5 bases each). This CDR3 is 14 amino acids long. CDR1 is DFQATT and CDR2 is SNEGSKA in the germline V gene (reference sequence). V was shortened by 0 bases and J by 0 bases, with 9 bases between the two germline ends. The CDR3 sequence: CSARDGDGSYEQYF. The CDR3 nucleotides read TGCAGTGCTAGAGACGGGGACGGCTCCTACGAGCAGTACTTC.

This clonotype was detected many times. This rearrangement joins TRBV5-1 to TRBJ1-2; the match to TRBD1 covers 12 bases. CDR1 is SGHRS, CDR2 YFSETQ, per germline. The CDR3 extends over 15 amino acids. The V segment lost 7 bases and the J segment 8 bases; nucleotides outside the gene matches: 12. This chain's CDR3 is CASQPRDRGLDGYTF. The CDR3 DNA reads TGCGCCAGCCAACCCCGGGACAGGGGGCTCGACGGCTACACCTTC.

The CDR3 nucleotides are TGTGCCAGCAGGCGGAGCGCAGGAGAGTCGAACACCGGGGAGCTGTTTTTT. This gives the protein CASRRSAGESNTGELFF. This chain links TRBV2 with TRBJ2-2; D unresolved. The CDR3 runs 17 residues. CDR1 is SNHLY and CDR2 is FYNNEI in the germline V gene. V lost 6 bases to trimming and J lost 0 bases, with 17 bases between them.

To note about this clonotype: One junction end does not reproduce the germline sequence, and a read error may be involved. J is TRBJ1-1 and V is TRBV20-1, with D perhaps TRBD1 (5 bases). This CDR3 comprises 12 residues. Germline V gene sequence: CDR1 DFQATT, CDR2 SNEGSKA (reference sequence). CDR3 sequence (DNA): TGCAATGCTCGTGGACAGAACACTGAAGCTTTCTTT. Amino acids: CNARGQNTEAFF.

This clonotype was seen once. CDR3 DNA: TGTGCCACCAGCGGCCGACGGAGATCTAACTATGGCTACACCTTC. This gives the protein CATSGRRRSNYGYTF. The V call is TRBV15, the J call TRBJ1-2; D gene uncertain. The germline V gene encodes CDR1 LNHNV and CDR2 YYDKDF (reference sequence). V was clipped by 5 bases and J by 0 bases, with 13 bases between them. This CDR3 contains 15 residues.

The chain joins TRBV7-6 to TRBJ2-6; TRBD2 is a possible D gene (6 bases). CDR1 and CDR2 from the germline V gene are SGHVS and FNYEAQ. The CDR3 is 13 amino acids. V lost 5 bases, J lost 11 bases, and 13 bases lay in between. The CDR3 bases are TGTGCCAGCAGCAGCGGGCCGAACTACGTCCTGACTTTC. As protein: CASSSGPNYVLTF.

The chain uses TRBV29-1 and TRBJ2-7, with D hard to call. Germline CDR1 SQVTM, CDR2 ANQGSEA. Trimming left V 4 bases short and J 0 bases short, with 13 bases between. The CDR3 sequence is 14 residues long. CDR3 loop: CSVVGPGSSYEQYF. DNA for the CDR3: TGCAGCGTTGTGGGCCCAGGCAGCTCCTACGAGCAGTACTTC.

This chain joins TRBV19 and TRBJ2-2; TRBD2 matches 8 bases. The V gene's germline CDR1 is LNHDA and CDR2 SQIVND (reference sequence). V gave up 10 bases and J gave up 4 bases; unmatched junction bases: 11. The length of the CDR3 is 15 residues. This chain's CDR3 is CATSGGGLFTGELFF. CDR3 in DNA: TGTGCCACCTCGGGAGGGGGGCTCTTCACCGGGGAGCTGTTTTTT. Full variable domain (outside the CDR3, taken from reference TRBV19 and TRBJ2-2): DGGITQSPKYLFRKEGQNVTLSCEQNLNHDAMYWYRQDPGQGLRLIYYSQIVNDFQKGDIAEGYSVSREKKESFPLTVTSAQKNPTAFYLCATSGGGLFTGELFFGEGSRLTVL.

This clonotype appeared a single time. The rearrangement joins TRBV2 to TRBJ2-5; 8 positions agree with TRBD1. The CDR3 sequence is 12 residues long. Trimming took 11 bases from V and 7 from J; bases not matched to a gene: 9. CDR1 is SNHLY and CDR2 is FYNNEI in the germline V gene. The CDR3 region has the DNA TGTGCCGTAGGACAGGGACAATTGACCCAGTACTTC. Protein product: CAVGQGQLTQYF.

This clonotype has just a few counts. The chain has TRBV20-1 and TRBJ1-6, with 8 bases aligning to TRBD1. V lost 5 bases and J lost 9; bases outside the gene matches: 9. This CDR3 region has 14 residues. CDR1 and CDR2 from the germline V gene are DFQATT and SNEGSKA (reference sequence). DNA for the CDR3: TGCAGTGCTTACTTCACAGGGGGGTTTTCACCCCTCCACTTT. The encoded protein is CSAYFTGGFSPLHF.

The chain couples TRBV15 to TRBJ1-1; TRBD1 agrees at 8 bases. The CDR3 has 16 residues. Germline-derived CDR1 and CDR2 are LNHNV and YYDKDF (reference sequence). The junction had 3 bases not matched to a gene; V was cut back by 0 bases and J by 0 bases. The CDR3 DNA reads as TGTGCCACCAGCAGAGATCGGACAGGGCTGAACACTGAAGCTTTCTTT. This translates into CATSRDRTGLNTEAFF.

This sequence joins TRBV10-3 and TRBJ2-5; D call uncertain. This CDR3 has 12 amino acids. CDR1 ENHRY and CDR2 SYGVKD come from the germline V gene. Deletions cut 1 base from V and 2 bases from J, with 2 bases between. The CDR3 region is CAISEFQETQYF. The CDR3 DNA follows: TGTGCCATCAGTGAGTTTCAAGAGACCCAGTACTTC.

In its sample, this clonotype was seen a few times. The chain uses TRBV7-6 and TRBJ2-7; the D call may be TRBD1 or TRBD2 (6 bases each). The CDR3 loop spans 13 amino acids. Trimming removed 4 bases at V and 3 bases at J, with 10 bases between. Germline loops: CDR1 SGHVS, CDR2 FNYEAQ. The CDR3 sequence is CASSSRGLYEQYF. For the CDR3, the DNA is TGTGCCAGCAGCTCCCGGGGGCTCTACGAGCAGTACTTC.

V usage is TRBV10-2 and J usage is TRBJ1-6; D gene ambiguous. There are 16 residues in the CDR3. V was pared by 0 bases and J by 7 bases, with 13 bases between. Germline-derived CDR1 and CDR2 are WSHSY and SAAADI. CDR3 in DNA: TGCGCCAGCAGTGAGTCGACTTTAGAGCGGAATTCACCCCTCCACTTT. Translated, it gives CASSESTLERNSPLHF.

This chain connects TRBV10-3 to TRBJ1-4; possible D gene TRBD1, 6 bases. With 0 bases removed from V and 8 bases from J, the gap between germline ends came to 13 bases. The CDR3 has 15 amino acids. In germline, CDR1 is ENHRY, CDR2 SYGVKD. CDR3 protein: CAISESIGGSEKLFF. DNA of the CDR3: TGTGCCATCAGTGAGTCGATCGGGGGCTCGGAAAAACTGTTTTTT.

J is TRBJ2-5 and V is TRBV6-5; possibly TRBD1 for D (5 bases). The CDR3 is 13 residues long. Germline-derived CDR1 and CDR2 are MNHEY and SVGAGI. V dropped 4 bases and J dropped 2 bases, with 8 bases sitting between them. This CDR3 is CASSWSGQETQYF. CDR3 in DNA: TGTGCCAGCAGTTGGTCAGGGCAAGAGACCCAGTACTTC.

There are a few counts of this clonotype. V usage is TRBV6-5 and J usage is TRBJ2-7; D uncertain. Germline V gives CDR1 MNHEY, CDR2 SVGAGI. The V gene lost 6 bases and the J gene lost 5 bases, with 20 bases spanning the gap. The CDR3 has 15 amino acids. CDR3 sequence: CASRGTSHFDDEQYF. DNA of the CDR3: TGTGCCAGCAGGGGCACATCCCACTTTGATGACGAGCAGTACTTC.

The rearrangement links TRBV7-2 to TRBJ2-5, with 10 bases aligning to TRBD2. With V trimmed by 5 bases and J by 5 bases, 5 bases remained unmatched. The CDR3 has 14 amino acids. From germline, CDR1 is SGHTA and CDR2 FQGNSA. The CDR3 here is CASSPQAGGETQYF. DNA of the CDR3: TGTGCCAGCAGCCCTCAAGCGGGGGGGGAGACCCAGTACTTC.

This clonotype was observed once. The rearrangement links TRBV29-1 to TRBJ2-3; possibly TRBD2 for D (6 bases). V gave up 7 bases and J gave up 6 bases, with 11 bases separating them. CDR3 length: 11 amino acids. Germline assignment: CDR1 SQVTM and CDR2 ANQGSEA. In nucleotides, the CDR3 is TGCAGCGGGGGGGTTTCGGATACGCAGTATTTT. It specifies CSGGVSDTQYF.

This clonotype occurred a few times. CDR3 coding DNA: TGTGCCAGCAGTGGGGCAGCAGGGGCACAGCCCCAGCATTTT. This gives the protein CASSGAAGAQPQHF. This chain joins TRBV7-9 and TRBJ1-5; perhaps TRBD1 as D (6 bases). Germline CDR1 is SEHNR and CDR2 is FQNEAQ (reference sequence). The CDR3 consists of 14 residues. V lost 6 bases and J lost 7, with 16 bases in between.